The clone carrying this T cell receptor beta chain was seen just once. This record belongs to a study of sequential checkpoint blockade in melanoma. On the study more broadly: Both treatment sequences were followed by maintenance nivolumab.

Sequencing used immunoSEQ multiplex PCR; TCRdb keeps in-frame clones, though not all of them. The table shows 15,000 to 20,000 clones, with approximately 80% occurring only once. Noted treatment: randomized to nivolumab then ipilimumab (arm A) or the reverse (arm B). Patients had received no earlier DNA-damaging chemotherapy. The receptor was isolated from a human donor with melanoma. Here the sequenced sample was CD8+ T cells sorted from blood (inferred from file names), taken from a patient given nivolumab and ipilimumab in sequence.

The CDR3 reads CASSPTGDTGGFEQYF. CDR3 in DNA: TGTGCCAGCAGCCCGACCGGGGACACAGGGGGTTTCGAGCAGTACTTC. V usage is TRBV7-6 and J usage is TRBJ2-7; 8 nucleotides align to TRBD1. Germline CDR1 reads SGHVS; CDR2 reads FNYEAQ. The CDR3 spans 16 residues. Trimming removed 5 bases from V and 6 bases from J; junction bases left unmatched: 15.